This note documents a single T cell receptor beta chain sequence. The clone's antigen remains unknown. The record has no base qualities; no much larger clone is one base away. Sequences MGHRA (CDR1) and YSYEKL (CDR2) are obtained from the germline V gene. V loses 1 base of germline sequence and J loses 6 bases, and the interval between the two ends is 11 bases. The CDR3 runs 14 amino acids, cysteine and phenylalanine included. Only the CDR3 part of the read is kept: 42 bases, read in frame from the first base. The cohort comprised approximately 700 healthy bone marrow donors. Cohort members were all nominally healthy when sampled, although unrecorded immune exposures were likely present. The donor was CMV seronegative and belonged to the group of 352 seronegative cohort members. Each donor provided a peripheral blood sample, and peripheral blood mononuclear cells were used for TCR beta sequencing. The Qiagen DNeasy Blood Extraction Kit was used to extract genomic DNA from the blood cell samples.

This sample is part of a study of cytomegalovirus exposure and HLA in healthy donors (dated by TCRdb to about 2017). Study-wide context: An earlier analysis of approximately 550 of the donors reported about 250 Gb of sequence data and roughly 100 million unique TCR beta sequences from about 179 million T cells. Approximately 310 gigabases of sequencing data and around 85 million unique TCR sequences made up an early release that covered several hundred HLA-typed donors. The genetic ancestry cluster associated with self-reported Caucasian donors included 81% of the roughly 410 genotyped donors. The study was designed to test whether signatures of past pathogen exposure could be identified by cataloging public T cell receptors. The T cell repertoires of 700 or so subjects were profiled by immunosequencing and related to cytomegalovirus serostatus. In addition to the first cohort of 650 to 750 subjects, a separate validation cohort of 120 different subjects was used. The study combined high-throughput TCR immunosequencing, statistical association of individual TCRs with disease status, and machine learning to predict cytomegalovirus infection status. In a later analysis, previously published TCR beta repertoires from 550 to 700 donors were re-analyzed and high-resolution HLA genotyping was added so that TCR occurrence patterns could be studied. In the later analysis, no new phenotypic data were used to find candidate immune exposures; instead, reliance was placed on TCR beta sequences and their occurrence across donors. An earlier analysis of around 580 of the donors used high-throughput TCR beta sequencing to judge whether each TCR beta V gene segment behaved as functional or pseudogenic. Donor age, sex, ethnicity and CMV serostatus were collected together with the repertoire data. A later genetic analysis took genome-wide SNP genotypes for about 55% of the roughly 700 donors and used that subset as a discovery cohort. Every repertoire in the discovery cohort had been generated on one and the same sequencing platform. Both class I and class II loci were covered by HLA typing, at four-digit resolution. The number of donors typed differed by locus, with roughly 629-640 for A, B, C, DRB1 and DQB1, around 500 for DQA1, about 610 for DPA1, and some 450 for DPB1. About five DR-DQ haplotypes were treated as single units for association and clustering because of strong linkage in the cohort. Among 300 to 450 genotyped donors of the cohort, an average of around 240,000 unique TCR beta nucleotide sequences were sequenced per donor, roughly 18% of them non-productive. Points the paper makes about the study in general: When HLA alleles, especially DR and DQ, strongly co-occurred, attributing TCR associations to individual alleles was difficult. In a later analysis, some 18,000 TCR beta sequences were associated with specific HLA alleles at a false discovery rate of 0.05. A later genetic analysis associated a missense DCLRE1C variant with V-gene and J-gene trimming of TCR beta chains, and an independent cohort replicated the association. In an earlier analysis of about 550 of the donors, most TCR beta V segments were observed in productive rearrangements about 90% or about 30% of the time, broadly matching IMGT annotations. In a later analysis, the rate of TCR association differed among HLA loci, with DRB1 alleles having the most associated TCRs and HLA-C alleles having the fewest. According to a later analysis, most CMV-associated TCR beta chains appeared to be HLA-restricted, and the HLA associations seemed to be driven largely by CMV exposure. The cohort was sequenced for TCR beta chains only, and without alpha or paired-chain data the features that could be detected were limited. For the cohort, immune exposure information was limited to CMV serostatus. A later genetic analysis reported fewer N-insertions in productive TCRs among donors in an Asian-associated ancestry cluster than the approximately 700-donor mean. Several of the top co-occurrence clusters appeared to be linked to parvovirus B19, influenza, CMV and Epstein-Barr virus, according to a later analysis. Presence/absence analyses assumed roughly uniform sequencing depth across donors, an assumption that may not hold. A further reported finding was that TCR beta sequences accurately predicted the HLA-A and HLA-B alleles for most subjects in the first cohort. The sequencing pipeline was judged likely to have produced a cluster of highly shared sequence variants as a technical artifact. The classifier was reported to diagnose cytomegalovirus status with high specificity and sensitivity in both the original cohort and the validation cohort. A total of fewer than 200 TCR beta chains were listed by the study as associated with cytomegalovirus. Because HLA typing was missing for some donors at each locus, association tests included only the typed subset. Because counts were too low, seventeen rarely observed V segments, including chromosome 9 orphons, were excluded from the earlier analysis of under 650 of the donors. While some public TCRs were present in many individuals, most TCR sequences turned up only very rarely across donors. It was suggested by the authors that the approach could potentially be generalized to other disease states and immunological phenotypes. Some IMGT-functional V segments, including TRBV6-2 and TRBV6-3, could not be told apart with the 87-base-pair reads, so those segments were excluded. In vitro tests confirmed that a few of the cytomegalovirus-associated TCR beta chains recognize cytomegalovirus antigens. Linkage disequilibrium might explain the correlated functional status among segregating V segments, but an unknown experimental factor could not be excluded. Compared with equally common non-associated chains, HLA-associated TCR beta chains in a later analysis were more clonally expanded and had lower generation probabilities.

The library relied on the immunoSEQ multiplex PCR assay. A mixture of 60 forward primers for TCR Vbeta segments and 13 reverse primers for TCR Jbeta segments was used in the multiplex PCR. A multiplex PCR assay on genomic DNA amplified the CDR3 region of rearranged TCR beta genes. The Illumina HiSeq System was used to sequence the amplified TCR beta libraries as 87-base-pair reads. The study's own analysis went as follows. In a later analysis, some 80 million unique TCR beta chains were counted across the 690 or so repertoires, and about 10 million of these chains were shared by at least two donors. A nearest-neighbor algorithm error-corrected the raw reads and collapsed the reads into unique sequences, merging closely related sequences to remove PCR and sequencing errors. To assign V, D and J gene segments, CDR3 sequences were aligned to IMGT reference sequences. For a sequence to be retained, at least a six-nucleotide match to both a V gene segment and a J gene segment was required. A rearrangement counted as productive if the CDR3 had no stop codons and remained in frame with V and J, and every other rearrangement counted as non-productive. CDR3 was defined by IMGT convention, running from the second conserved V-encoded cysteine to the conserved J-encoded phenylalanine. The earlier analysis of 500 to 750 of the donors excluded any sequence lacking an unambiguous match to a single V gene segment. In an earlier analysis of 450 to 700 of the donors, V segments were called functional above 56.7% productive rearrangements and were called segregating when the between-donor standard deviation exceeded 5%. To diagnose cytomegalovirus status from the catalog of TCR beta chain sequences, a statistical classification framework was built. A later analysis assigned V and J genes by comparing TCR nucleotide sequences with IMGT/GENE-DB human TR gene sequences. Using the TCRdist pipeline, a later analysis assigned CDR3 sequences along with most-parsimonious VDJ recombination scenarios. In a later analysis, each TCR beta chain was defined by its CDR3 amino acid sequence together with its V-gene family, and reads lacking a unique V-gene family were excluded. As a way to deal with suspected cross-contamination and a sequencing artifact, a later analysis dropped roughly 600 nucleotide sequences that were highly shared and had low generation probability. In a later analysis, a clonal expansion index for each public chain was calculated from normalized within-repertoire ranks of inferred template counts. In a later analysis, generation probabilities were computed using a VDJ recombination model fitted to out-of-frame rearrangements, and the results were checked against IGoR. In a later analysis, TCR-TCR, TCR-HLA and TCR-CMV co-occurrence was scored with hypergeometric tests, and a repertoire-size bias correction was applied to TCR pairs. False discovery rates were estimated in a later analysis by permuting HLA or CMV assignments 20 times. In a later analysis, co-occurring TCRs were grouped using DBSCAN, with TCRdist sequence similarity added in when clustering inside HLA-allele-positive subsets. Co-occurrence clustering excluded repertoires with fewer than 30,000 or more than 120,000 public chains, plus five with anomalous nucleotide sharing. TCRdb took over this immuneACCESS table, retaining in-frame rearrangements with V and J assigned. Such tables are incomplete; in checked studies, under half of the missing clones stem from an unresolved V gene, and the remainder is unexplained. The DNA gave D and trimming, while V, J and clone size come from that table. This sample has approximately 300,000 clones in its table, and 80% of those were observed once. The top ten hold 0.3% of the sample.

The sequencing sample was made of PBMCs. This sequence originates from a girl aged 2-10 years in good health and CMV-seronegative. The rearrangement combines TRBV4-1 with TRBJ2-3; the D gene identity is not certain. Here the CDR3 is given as CASSQGATLDTQYF. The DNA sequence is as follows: TGCGCCAGCAGCCAAGGGGCTACCCTGGATACGCAGTATTTT.